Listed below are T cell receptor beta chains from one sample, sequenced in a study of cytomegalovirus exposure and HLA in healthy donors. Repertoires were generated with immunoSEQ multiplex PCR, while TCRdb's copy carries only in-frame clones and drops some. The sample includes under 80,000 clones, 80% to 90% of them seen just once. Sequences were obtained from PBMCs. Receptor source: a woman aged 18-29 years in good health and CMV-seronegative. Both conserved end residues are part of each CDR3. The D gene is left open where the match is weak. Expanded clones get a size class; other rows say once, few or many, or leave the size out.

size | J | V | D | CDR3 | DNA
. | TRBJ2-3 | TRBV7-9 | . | CASSSFNRVGTDTQYF | TGTGCCAGCAGCTCTTTTAACAGGGTAGGCACAGATACGCAGTATTTT
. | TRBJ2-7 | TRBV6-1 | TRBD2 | CASSNPGLPSYEQYF | TGTGCCAGCAGCAACCCGGGACTACCCTCCTACGAGCAGTACTTC
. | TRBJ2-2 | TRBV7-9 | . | CASSPDLRYTGELFF | TGTGCCAGCAGCCCAGATTTGAGGTACACCGGGGAGCTGTTTTTT
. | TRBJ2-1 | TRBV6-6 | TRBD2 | CASTPGGNSYNEQFF | TGTGCCAGCACCCCGGGGGGTAACTCCTACAATGAGCAGTTCTTC
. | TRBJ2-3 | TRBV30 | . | CACKTGIVTDTQYF | TGTGCCTGCAAGACAGGAATTGTCACAGATACGCAGTATTTT
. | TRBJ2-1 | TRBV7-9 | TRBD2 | CASSFLGLAGVSAYNEQFF | TGTGCCAGCAGCTTTCTCGGACTAGCGGGAGTTTCGGCCTACAATGAGCAGTTCTTC
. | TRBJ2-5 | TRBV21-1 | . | CASSKIQAGGQETQYF | TGTGCCAGCAGCAAAATACAAGCGGGAGGGCAAGAGACCCAGTACTTC
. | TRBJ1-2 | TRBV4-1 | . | CASSRDNGYTF | TGCGCCAGCAGCCGGGACAATGGCTACACCTTC
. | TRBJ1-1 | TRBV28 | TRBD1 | CASSSGTGYTEAFF | TGTGCCAGCAGTTCCGGGACAGGGTACACTGAAGCTTTCTTT
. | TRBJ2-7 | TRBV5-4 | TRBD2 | CASTPGPSGSSYEQYF | TGTGCCAGCACCCCGGGACCTAGCGGGAGCTCCTACGAGCAGTACTTC
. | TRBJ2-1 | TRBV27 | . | CASSLRGGQNNEQFF | TGTGCCAGCAGTTTACGAGGTGGACAGAACAATGAGCAGTTCTTC
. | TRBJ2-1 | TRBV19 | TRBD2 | CASNTLAGVNNEQFF | TGTGCCAGTAATACACTAGCGGGGGTAAACAATGAGCAGTTCTTC
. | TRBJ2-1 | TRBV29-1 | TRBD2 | CSVERGGEEQFF | TGCAGCGTTGAACGGGGGGGCGAGGAGCAGTTCTTC
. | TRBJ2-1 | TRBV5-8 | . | CASSPGTFVNEQFF | TGTGCCAGCAGTCCCGGGACATTCGTCAATGAGCAGTTCTTC
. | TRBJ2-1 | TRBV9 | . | CASSVDQGNSYNEQFF | TGTGCCAGCAGCGTAGATCAGGGGAACTCCTACAATGAGCAGTTCTTC
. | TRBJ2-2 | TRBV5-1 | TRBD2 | CASSSGAGELFF | TGCGCCAGCAGTAGCGGGGCCGGGGAGCTGTTTTTT
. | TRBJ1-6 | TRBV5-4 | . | CASRITGSNSPLHF | TGTGCCAGCAGAATAACAGGCAGTAATTCACCCCTCCACTTT
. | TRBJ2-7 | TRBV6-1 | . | CASSVRGRYEQYF | TGTGCCAGCAGTGTAAGGGGCCGGTACGAGCAGTACTTC
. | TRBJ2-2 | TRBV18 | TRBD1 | CASCVGTANTGELFF | TGTGCCAGCTGTGTGGGGACAGCAAACACCGGGGAGCTGTTTTTT
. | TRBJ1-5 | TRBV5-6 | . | CASSLWSAQMLQPQHF | TGTGCCAGCAGCTTGTGGTCTGCGCAAATGCTACAGCCCCAGCATTTT
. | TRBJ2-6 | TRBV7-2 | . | CASSLQFSGANVLTF | TGTGCCAGCAGCCTACAGTTCTCTGGGGCCAACGTCCTGACTTTC
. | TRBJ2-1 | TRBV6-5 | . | CASSYEYEQFF | TGTGCCAGCAGTTACGAGTATGAGCAGTTCTTC
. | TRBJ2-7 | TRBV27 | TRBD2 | CASSFAWAGEFYEQYF | TGTGCCAGCAGTTTCGCTTGGGCGGGAGAGTTTTACGAGCAGTACTTC
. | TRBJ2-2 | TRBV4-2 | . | CASSQGPRATNTGELFF | TGTGCCAGCAGCCAAGGGCCGCGGGCCACGAACACCGGGGAGCTGTTTTTT
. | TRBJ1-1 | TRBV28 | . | CASSNGVSPVNTEAFF | TGTGCCAGCAGTAATGGTGTCTCTCCGGTGAACACTGAAGCTTTCTTT
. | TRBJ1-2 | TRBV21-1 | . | CASSKAGRPNYGYTF | TGTGCCAGCAGCAAAGCGGGGAGGCCAAACTATGGCTACACCTTC
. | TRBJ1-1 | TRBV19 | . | CASSPAGGRHTEAFF | TGTGCCAGTAGTCCCGCCGGGGGGCGGCACACTGAAGCTTTCTTT
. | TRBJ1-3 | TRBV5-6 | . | CASSNGLPNTIYF | TGTGCCAGCAGCAATGGCCTCCCCAACACCATATATTTT
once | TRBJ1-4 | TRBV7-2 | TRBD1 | CASSLNPGGAEKLFF | TGTGCCAGCAGCCTAAATCCAGGGGGCGCGGAAAAACTGTTTTTT